These 20 T cell receptor beta chains share one sample of origin, sequenced in a study of cytomegalovirus exposure and HLA in healthy donors. The primer mix had 60 Vbeta and 13 Jbeta primers. This table comes from immunoSEQ multiplex PCR, and its TCRdb copy is limited to in-frame clones, with some not included. Here the sample spans tens of thousands of clones, over 75% being singletons. The sample comprised PBMCs. These receptor sequences come from a male donor in good health and CMV-seropositive.

Only a few counts were recorded for this clone. The chain carries TRBV5-1 and TRBJ1-1, with no clear D. V was pared by 2 bases and J by 1 base, with 6 bases between. The CDR3 is 13 residues long. The germline CDR1 and CDR2 sequences are SGHRS and YFSETQ. The CDR3 DNA sequence: TGCGCCAGCAGCTTCAAGAGGAACACTGAAGCTTTCTTT. Its protein product is CASSFKRNTEAFF.

The genes are TRBV5-4 and TRBJ2-7; 8 bases line up with TRBD1. J gave up 2 bases and V 4 bases, and 11 bases lay outside the gene matches. The V gene's germline CDR1 is SGHNT and CDR2 YYREEE (reference sequence). This CDR3 contains 16 residues. For the CDR3, the DNA is TGTGCCAGCAGCGGACGACAGGGGCGTATACCCTACGAGCAGTACTTC. Residues: CASSGRQGRIPYEQYF.

The V call is TRBV7-2, the J call TRBJ2-4, with D maybe TRBD1 (5 bases). The CDR3 runs to 13 residues. CDR1 and CDR2 from the germline V gene are SGHTA and FQGNSA. V lost 5 bases and J 9 bases, leaving 14 bases between the germline ends. For the CDR3, the DNA is TGTGCCAGCAGCCGTAGCAGGGTCGGCATTCAGTACTTC. This encodes CASSRSRVGIQYF. The full variable domain, its missing parts supplied by reference TRBV7-2 and TRBJ2-4, is GAGVSQSPSNKVTEKGKDVELRCDPISGHTALYWYRQSLGQGLEFLIYFQGNSAPDKSGLPSDRFSAERTGGSVSTLTIQRTQQEDSAVYLCASSRSRVGIQYFGAGTRLSVL.

The V call is TRBV13, the J call TRBJ2-3; TRBD1 agrees at 12 bases. This CDR3 has 16 residues. Germline values: CDR1 PRHDT, CDR2 FYEKMQ (reference sequence). With V trimmed by 5 bases and J by 3 bases, 6 bases remained unmatched. The CDR3 sequence is CASSAPGQGATDTQYF. The CDR3, as DNA: TGTGCCAGCAGCGCCCCGGGACAGGGGGCAACAGATACGCAGTATTTT.

This sequence joins TRBV27 and TRBJ2-2; a possible D gene is TRBD2 (5 bases). Germline V gene sequence: CDR1 MNHEY, CDR2 SMNVEV (reference sequence). The CDR3 has 12 residues. V lost 3 bases, J lost 8 bases, and 7 bases lay in between. The CDR3 DNA reads as TGTGCCAGCAGTTTGGGAGTAGGGGAGCTGTTTTTT. Protein product: CASSLGVGELFF.

This clone has a handful of counts. The chain employs TRBV4-2 and TRBJ2-1, with 14 bases fitting TRBD2. CDR3 length: 16 residues. In germline, CDR1 is LGHNA, CDR2 YNFKEQ. V was pared by 0 bases and J by 6 bases, with 1 base of the junction left unmatched. The CDR3 is CASSQEGTSGSNEQFF. CDR3 DNA: TGTGCCAGCAGCCAAGAAGGGACTAGCGGGAGCAATGAGCAGTTCTTC.

V gene TRBV19 combines with J gene TRBJ1-1; D not resolved. This CDR3 comprises 13 residues. CDR1 and CDR2 (germline): LNHDA, SQIVND (reference sequence). V lost 3 bases, J lost 1 base, and 6 bases lay in between. CDR3 region: CASSISGNTEAFF. In DNA form, the CDR3 reads TGTGCCAGTAGTATTTCAGGGAACACTGAAGCTTTCTTT.

The V gene is TRBV20-1, the J gene TRBJ1-4; D call uncertain. Germline V gives CDR1 DFQATT, CDR2 SNEGSKA (reference sequence). V shed 0 bases and J shed 13 bases, with 9 bases lying between them. The CDR3 has 11 amino acids. CDR3 region: CSARDQARLFF. CDR3 sequence (DNA): TGCAGTGCTAGAGATCAGGCTCGACTGTTTTTT.

The sample holds many counts of this clone. Written as DNA, the CDR3 is TGTGCCAGCAGTGAAGGGGCAGTTATCCACGAGCAGTACTTC. It encodes CASSEGAVIHEQYF. J is TRBJ2-7 and V is TRBV25-1; TRBD1 might be the D (5 bases). Per the germline V gene, CDR1 is MGHDK and CDR2 is SYGVNS. This CDR3 contains 14 residues. V lost 2 bases to trimming and J lost 5 bases, with 13 bases between them.

The J gene is TRBJ2-7, the V gene TRBV29-1; no clear D gene. This CDR3 contains 11 residues. V gave up 7 bases and J gave up 6 bases, with 13 bases separating them. Per the germline V gene, CDR1 is SQVTM and CDR2 is ANQGSEA. The CDR3 sequence is CSGSTSLEQYF. Written as DNA, the CDR3 is TGCAGCGGCTCGACATCGCTCGAGCAGTACTTC.

V and J are TRBV5-4 and TRBJ2-5, with 8 bases identical to TRBD2. The J call may be in error: the DNA end matches TRBJ2-7 better. CDR3 size: 15 residues. Germline CDR1 is SGHNT and CDR2 is YYREEE (reference sequence). CDR3 nucleotides: TGTGCCAGCAGCTCCTATAAGCGGGGGAGCTACGAGCAGTACTTC. Translating it yields CASSSYKRGSYEQYF.

The chain has TRBV9 and TRBJ1-1; 7 nucleotides line up with TRBD1. With V trimmed by 1 base and J by 5 bases, 5 bases remained unmatched. Germline V lookup: CDR1 SGDLS, CDR2 YYNGEE. CDR3 length: 14 amino acids. The CDR3 sequence is CASSVLPGGTEAFF. The CDR3 DNA is TGTGCCAGCAGCGTACTCCCAGGGGGGACTGAAGCTTTCTTT.

The chain employs TRBV5-1 and TRBJ2-5; the match to TRBD1 covers 9 bases. The length of the CDR3 is 14 residues. V dropped 2 bases and J dropped 2; count of bases not matched to a gene: 1. The germline gives CDR1 SGHRS, CDR2 YFSETQ. This CDR3 reads CASSLQGAQETQYF. The CDR3 DNA reads as TGCGCCAGCAGCTTACAGGGGGCACAAGAGACCCAGTACTTC. Using reference TRBV5-1 and TRBJ2-5 for the parts outside the CDR3, the full variable domain is KAGVTQTPRYLIKTRGQQVTLSCSPISGHRSVSWYQQTPGQGLQFLFEYFSETQRNKGNFPGRFSGRQFSNSRSEMNVSTLELGDSALYLCASSLQGAQETQYFGPGTRLLVL.

The V call is TRBV10-1, the J call TRBJ1-4, with 7 bases that match TRBD1. The CDR3 has 14 amino acids. Germline-derived CDR1 and CDR2 are WNHNN and SYGVQD (reference sequence). The V and J ends lost 5 bases and 3 bases, in that order; junction bases with no gene match: 3. CDR3 sequence reads: CASSPDRPNEKLFF. The CDR3 DNA sequence: TGCGCCAGCAGTCCGGACAGGCCTAATGAAAAACTGTTTTTT.

The chain combines TRBV25-1 with TRBJ1-2; tentatively, D is TRBD1 (6 bases). This CDR3 is 14 amino acids long. The V end lost 4 bases, the J end lost 6 bases, and 15 bases lay between the germline ends. CDR1 is MGHDK and CDR2 is SYGVNS in the germline V gene. The CDR3 loop reads CASSGRDKVNGYTF. Here the CDR3 DNA reads TGTGCCAGCAGTGGTAGGGACAAAGTAAATGGCTACACCTTC.

The chain is built from TRBV5-6 and TRBJ2-7; 8 bases are a match to TRBD1. Per germline, CDR1 SGHDT and CDR2 YYEEEE. V dropped 4 bases and J dropped 2; count of bases not matched to a gene: 8. The CDR3 totals 15 residues. CDR3 region: CASSRQGLGAYEQYF. The DNA for the CDR3 is TGTGCCAGCAGCAGACAGGGGCTGGGGGCCTACGAGCAGTACTTC.

The chain is built from TRBV15 and TRBJ1-4; TRBD1 might be the D (5 bases). The germline gives CDR1 LNHNV, CDR2 YYDKDF (reference sequence). This CDR3 region has 16 residues. V shed 2 bases and J shed 7 bases, with 17 bases lying between them. The CDR3 nucleotides read TGTGCCACCAGCAGATACGGCGGGACTGGGGGTGAAAAACTGTTTTTT. Its protein product is CATSRYGGTGGEKLFF.

The chain recombines TRBV6-5 with TRBJ2-7; TRBD2 agrees at 9 bases. The CDR3 contains 15 residues. The V gene end was trimmed by 2 bases and the J gene end by 3 bases; junction bases not matched to a gene: 5. Germline assignment: CDR1 MNHEY and CDR2 SVGAGI. CDR3 sequence (DNA): TGTGCCAGCAGTTACGCGGGAGGGCTGGGCTACGAGCAGTACTTC. Translation: CASSYAGGLGYEQYF.

This clone has a handful of counts. The chain carries TRBV6-1 and TRBJ2-4; a weak D match, TRBD2 (6 bases). This CDR3 has 11 amino acids. CDR1 and CDR2 (germline): MNHNS, SASEGT. Between the trimmed V and J ends, which lost 3 bases and 10 bases, there was a span of 7 bases. The CDR3 protein is CASSDGLIQYF. The DNA of the CDR3 is TGTGCCAGCAGTGACGGACTAATTCAGTACTTC.

V and J are TRBV6-1 and TRBJ1-4; D gene ambiguous. Germline assignment: CDR1 MNHNS and CDR2 SASEGT. V was pared by 7 bases and J by 8 bases, with 11 bases between. The CDR3 sequence is 12 residues long. The CDR3 region has the DNA TGTGCCAGCATAAGCGGCAGCGAAAAACTGTTTTTT. Its protein is CASISGSEKLFF.